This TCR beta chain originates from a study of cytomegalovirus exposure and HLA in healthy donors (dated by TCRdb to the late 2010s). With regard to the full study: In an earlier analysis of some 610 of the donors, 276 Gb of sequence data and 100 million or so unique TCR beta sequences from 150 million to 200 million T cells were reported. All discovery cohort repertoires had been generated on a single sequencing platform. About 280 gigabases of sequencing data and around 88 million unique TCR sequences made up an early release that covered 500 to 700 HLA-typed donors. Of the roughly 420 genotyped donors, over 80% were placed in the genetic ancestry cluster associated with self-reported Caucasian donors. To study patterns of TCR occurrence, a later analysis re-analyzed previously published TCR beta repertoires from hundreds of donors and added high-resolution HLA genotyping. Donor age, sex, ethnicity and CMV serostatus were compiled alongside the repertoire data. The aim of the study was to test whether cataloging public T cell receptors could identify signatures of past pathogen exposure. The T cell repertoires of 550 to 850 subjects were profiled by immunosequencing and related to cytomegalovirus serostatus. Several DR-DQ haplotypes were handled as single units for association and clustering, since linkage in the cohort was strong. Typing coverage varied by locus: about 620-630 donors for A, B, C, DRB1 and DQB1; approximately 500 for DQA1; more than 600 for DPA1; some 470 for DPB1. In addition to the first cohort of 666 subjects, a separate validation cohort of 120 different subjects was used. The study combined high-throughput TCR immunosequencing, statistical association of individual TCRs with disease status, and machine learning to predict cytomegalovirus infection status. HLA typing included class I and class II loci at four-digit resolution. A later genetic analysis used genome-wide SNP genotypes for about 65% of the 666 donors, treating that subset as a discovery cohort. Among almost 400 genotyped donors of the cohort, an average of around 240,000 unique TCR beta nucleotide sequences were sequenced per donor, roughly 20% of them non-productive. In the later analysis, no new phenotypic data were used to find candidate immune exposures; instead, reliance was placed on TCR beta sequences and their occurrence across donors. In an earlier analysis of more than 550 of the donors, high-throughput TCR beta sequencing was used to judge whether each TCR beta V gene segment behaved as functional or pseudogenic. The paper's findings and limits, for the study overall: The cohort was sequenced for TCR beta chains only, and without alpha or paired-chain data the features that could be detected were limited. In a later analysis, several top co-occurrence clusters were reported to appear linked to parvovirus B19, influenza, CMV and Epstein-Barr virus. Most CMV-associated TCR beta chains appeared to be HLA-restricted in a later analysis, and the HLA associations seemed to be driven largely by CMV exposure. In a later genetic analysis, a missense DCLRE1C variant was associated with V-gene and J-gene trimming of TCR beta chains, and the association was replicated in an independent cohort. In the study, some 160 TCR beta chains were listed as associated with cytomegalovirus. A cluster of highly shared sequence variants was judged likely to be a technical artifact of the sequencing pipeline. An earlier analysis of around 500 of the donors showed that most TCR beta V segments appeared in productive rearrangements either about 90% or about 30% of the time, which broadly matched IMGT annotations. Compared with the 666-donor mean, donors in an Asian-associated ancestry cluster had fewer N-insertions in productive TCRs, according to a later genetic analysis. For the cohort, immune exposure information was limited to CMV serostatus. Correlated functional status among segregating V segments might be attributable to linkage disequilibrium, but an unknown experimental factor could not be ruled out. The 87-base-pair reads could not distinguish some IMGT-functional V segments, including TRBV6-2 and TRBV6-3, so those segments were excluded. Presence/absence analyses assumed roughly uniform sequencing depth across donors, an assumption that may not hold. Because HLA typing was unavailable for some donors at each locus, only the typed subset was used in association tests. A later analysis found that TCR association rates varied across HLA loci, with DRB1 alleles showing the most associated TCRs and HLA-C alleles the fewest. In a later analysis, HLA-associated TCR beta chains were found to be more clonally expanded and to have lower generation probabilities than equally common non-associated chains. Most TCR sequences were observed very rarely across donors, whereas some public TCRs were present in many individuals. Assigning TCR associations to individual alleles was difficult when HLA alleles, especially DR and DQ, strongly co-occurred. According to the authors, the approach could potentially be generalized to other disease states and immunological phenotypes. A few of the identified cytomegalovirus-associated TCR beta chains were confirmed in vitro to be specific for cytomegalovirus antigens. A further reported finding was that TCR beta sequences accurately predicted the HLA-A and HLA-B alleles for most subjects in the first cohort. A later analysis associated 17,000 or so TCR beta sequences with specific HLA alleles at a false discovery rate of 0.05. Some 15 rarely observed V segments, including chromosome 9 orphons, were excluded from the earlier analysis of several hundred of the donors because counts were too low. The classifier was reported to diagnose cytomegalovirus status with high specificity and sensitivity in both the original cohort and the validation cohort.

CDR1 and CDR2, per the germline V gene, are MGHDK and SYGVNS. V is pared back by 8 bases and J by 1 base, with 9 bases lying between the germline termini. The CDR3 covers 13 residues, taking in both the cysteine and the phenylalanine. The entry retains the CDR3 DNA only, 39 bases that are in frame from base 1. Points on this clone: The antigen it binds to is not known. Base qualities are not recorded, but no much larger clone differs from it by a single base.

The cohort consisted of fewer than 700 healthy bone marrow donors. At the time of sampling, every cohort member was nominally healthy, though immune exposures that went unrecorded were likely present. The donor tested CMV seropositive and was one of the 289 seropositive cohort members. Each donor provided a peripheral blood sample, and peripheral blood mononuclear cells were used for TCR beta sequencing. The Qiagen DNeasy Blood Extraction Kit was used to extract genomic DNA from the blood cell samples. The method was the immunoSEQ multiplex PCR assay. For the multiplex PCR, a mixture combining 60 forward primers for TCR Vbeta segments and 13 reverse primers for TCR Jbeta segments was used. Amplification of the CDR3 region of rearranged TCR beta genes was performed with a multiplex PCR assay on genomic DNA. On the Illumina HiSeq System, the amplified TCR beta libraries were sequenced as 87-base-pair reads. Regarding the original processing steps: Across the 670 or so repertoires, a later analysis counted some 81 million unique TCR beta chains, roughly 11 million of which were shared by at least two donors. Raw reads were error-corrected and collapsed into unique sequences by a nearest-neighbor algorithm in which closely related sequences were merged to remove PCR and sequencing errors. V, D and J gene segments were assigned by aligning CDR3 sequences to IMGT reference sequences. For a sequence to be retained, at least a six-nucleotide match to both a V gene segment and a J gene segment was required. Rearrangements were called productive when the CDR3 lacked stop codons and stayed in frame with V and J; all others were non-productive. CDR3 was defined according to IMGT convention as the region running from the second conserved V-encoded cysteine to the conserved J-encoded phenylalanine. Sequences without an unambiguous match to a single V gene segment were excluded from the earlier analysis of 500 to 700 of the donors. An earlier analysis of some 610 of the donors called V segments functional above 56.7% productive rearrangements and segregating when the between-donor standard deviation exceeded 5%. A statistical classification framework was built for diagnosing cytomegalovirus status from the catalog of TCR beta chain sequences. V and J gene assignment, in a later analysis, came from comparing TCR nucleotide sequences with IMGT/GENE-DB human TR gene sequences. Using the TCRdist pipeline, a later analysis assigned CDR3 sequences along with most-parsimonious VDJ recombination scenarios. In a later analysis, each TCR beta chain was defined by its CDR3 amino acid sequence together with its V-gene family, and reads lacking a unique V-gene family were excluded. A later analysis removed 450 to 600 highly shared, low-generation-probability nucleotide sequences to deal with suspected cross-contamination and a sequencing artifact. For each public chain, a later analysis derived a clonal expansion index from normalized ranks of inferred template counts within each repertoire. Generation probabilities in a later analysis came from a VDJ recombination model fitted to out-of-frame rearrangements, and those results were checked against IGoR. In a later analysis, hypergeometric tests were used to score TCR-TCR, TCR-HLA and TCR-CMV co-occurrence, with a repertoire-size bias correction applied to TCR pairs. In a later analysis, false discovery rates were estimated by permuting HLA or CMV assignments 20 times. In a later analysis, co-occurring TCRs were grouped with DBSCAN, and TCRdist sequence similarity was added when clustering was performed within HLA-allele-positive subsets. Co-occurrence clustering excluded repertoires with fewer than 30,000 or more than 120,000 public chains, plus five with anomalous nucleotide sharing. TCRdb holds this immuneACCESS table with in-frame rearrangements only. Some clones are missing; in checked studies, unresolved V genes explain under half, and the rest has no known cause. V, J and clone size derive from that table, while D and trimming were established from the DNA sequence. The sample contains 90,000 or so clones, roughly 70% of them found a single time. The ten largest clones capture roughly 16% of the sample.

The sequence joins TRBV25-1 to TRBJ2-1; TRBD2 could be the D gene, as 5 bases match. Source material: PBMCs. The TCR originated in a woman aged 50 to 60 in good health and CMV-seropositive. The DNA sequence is TGTGCCAGCTCTCGGGATTCCTACAATGAGCAGTTCTTC. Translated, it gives CASSRDSYNEQFF.